Sequencing of this T cell receptor beta chain was carried out in a study of PD-1 blockade in classical Hodgkin lymphoma. The V gene lost 3 bases and the J gene lost 4 bases, with 13 bases spanning the gap. The germline CDR1 and CDR2 sequences are SGHTA and FQGNSA. The CDR3 spans 16 residues. In regard to this clone: Its target is not known.

Study-level results: Newly diagnosed patients were reported to exhibit reduced baseline TCR diversity relative to healthy donors. While CD8+ TCR diversity did not rise significantly by C4D1, CD4+ TCR diversity did.

Assay: immunoSEQ multiplex PCR; the TCRdb copy retains only in-frame clones and omits some. The sample lists about 58,000 clones, less than 95% seen once, with 10% in the top ten. All the patients suffered relapse after autologous stem cell transplantation, and brentuximab vedotin exposure differed. This clonotype originated in a human donor with classical Hodgkin lymphoma. V and J are TRBV7-2 and TRBJ2-6; D is uncertain. The source was peripheral blood mononuclear cells (PBMCs), collected before the second cycle of nivolumab. The CDR3 spells CASSLPAGSGANVLTF. CDR3 nucleotide sequence: TGTGCCAGCAGCTTGCCAGCTGGGTCGGGGGCCAACGTCCTGACTTTC.